This note documents a single T cell receptor beta chain sequence. Its antigen is currently unknown. This may be a read error: a much more frequent sequence differs by one nucleotide. The sample has other DNA sequences that encode this CDR3 too. The data derive from a study of T cell responses to AZD1222 COVID-19 vaccine. Study outcomes and limitations: Two doses of AZD1222 preceded a rise in Spike-specific TCR breadth and depth. A mostly white British donor set with more females was recruited, and clonal diversity was possibly underestimated. Reportedly, nearly half of unique spike TCRs recognized epitopes outside B.1.351/B.1.1.7 mutations.

This CDR3 has 13 amino acids. Germline V gene sequence: CDR1 MGHRA, CDR2 YSYEKL. Trimming took off 4 bases at V and 6 bases at J, with 7 bases between the two ends. Generated by immunoSEQ multiplex PCR, the TCRdb table keeps only in-frame clones and is missing some. The sample records 90,000 to 150,000 clones, more than 75% being singletons. The sample in question was peripheral blood, obtained on day 0 of AZD1222 vaccination. The sequence was obtained from an adult in good health. The chain uses TRBV4-1 and TRBJ1-6; no clear D gene. In nucleotides, the CDR3 is TGCGCCAGCAGCCCGGGCCCTAATTCACCCCTCCACTTT. Translating it yields CASSPGPNSPLHF.